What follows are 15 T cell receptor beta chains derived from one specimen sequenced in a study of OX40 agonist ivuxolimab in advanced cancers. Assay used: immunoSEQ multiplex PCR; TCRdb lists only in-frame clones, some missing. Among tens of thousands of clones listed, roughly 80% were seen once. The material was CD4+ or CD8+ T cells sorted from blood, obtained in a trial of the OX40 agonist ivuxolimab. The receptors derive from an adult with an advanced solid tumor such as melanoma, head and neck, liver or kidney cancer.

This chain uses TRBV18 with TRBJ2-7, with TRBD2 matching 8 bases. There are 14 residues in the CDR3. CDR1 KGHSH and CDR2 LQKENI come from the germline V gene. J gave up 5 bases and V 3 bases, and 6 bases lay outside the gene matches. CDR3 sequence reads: CASSPEAGVHEQYF. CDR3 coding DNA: TGTGCCAGCTCACCTGAAGCGGGAGTTCACGAGCAGTACTTC.

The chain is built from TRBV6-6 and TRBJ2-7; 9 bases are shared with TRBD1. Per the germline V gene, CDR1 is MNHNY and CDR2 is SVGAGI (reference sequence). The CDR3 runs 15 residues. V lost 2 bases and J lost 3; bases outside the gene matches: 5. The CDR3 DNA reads TGTGCCAGCAGTTACGACGGACAGGGGCACTACGAGCAGTACTTC. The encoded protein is CASSYDGQGHYEQYF.

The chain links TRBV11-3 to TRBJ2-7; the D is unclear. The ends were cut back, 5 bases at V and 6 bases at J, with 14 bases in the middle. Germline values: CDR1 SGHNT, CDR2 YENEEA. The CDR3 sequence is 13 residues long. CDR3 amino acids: CASSAMPDREQYF. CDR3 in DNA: TGTGCCAGCAGCGCCATGCCGGACCGCGAGCAGTACTTC.

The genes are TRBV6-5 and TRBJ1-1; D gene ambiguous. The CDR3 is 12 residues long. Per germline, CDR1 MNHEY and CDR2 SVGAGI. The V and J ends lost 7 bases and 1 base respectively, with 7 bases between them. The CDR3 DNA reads TGTGCCAGCACCAATCCGAACACTGAAGCTTTCTTT. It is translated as CASTNPNTEAFF.

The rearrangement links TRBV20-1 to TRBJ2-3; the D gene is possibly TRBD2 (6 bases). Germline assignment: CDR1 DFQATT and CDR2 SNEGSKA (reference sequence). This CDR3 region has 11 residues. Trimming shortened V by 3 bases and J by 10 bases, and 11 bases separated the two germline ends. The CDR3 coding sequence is TGCAGTGCTAGGGCCGGGACTCCGCAGTATTTT. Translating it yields CSARAGTPQYF.

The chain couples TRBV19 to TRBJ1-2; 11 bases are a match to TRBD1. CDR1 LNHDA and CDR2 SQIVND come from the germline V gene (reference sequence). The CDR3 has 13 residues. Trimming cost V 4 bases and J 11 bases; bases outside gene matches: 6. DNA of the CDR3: TGTGCCAGTAGTACGGGACAGGGGGTAGTTTACACCTTC. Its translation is CASSTGQGVVYTF.

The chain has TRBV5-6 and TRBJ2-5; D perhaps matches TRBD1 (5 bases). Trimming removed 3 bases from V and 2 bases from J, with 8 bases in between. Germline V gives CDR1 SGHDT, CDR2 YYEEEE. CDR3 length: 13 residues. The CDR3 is CASSSWTQETQYF. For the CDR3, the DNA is TGTGCCAGCAGCTCCTGGACACAAGAGACCCAGTACTTC.

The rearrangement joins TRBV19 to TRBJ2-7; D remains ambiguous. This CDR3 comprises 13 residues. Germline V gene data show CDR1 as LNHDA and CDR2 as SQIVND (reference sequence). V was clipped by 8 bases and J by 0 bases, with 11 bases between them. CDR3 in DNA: TGTGCCAGTTCGGACGGATCCTCCTACGAGCAGTACTTC. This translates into CASSDGSSYEQYF.

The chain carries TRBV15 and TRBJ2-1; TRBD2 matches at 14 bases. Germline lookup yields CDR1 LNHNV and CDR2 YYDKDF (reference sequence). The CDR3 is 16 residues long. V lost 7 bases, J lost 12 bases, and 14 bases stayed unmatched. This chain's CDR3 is CATNYPGLAGESPQFF. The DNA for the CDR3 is TGTGCCACCAACTATCCGGGACTAGCGGGAGAGTCCCCGCAGTTCTTC.

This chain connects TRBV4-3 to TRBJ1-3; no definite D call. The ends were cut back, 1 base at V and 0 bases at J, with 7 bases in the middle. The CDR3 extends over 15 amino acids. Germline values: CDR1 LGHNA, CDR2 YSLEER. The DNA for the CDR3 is TGCGCCAGCAGCCAAGGAGTCGTCTCTGGAAACACCATATATTTT. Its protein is CASSQGVVSGNTIYF.

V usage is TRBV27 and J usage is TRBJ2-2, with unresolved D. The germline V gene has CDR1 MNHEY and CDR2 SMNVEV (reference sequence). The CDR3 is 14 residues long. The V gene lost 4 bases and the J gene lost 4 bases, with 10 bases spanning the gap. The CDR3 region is CASSYGLVTGELFF. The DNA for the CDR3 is TGTGCCAGCAGTTATGGTTTAGTCACCGGGGAGCTGTTTTTT.

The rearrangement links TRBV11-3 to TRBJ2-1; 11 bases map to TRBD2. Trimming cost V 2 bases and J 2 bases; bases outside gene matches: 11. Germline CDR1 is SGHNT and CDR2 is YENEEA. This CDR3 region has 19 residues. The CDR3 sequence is CASSLTASGGIITYNEQFF. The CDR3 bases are TGTGCCAGCAGCTTAACCGCTAGCGGGGGGATAATTACCTACAATGAGCAGTTCTTC.

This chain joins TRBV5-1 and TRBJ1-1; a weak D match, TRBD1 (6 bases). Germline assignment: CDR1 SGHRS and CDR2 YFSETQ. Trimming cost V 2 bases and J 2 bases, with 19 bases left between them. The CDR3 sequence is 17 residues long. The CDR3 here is CASSFDAGGPTNTEAFF. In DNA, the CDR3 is TGCGCCAGCAGCTTCGACGCCGGGGGGCCAACTAACACTGAAGCTTTCTTT. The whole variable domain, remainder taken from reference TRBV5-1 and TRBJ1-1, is KAGVTQTPRYLIKTRGQQVTLSCSPISGHRSVSWYQQTPGQGLQFLFEYFSETQRNKGNFPGRFSGRQFSNSRSEMNVSTLELGDSALYLCASSFDAGGPTNTEAFFGQGTRLTVV.

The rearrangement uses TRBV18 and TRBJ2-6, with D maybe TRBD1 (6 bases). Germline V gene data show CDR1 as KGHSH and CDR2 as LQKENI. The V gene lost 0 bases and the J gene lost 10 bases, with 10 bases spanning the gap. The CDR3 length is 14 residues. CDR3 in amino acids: CASSPPTGPNVLTF. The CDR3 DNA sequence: TGTGCCAGCTCACCACCAACAGGGCCAAACGTCCTGACTTTC.

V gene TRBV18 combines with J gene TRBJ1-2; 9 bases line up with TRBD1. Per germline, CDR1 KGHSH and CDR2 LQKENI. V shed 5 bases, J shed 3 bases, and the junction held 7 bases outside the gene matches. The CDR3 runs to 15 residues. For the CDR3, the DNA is TGTGCCAGCTCAGCGCACACAGGGGGCGACTATGGCTACACCTTC. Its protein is CASSAHTGGDYGYTF.